These 9 T cell receptor beta chains share one sample of origin, sequenced in a study of T cells in Graves' hyperthyroidism and ophthalmopathy. RNA transcripts yielded amplified TCR beta CDR3 regions. The study used the HTBI primer set for a first-round RT-PCR of the TCR CDR3. TCRdb re-called the multiplex PCR reads through MiXCR, storing one row per CDR3 protein. Among some 620,000 distinct CDR3 sequences, 15% to 20% were seen once, and the ten largest hold 3.8%. The specimen was blood. These receptors all stem from a woman under 40 with Graves' hyperthyroidism.

Ten or more counts support this clonotype. The chain joins TRBV11-3 to TRBJ2-5; D gene uncertain. Germline loops: CDR1 SGHNT, CDR2 YENEEA. The ends were cut back, 0 bases at V and 7 bases at J, with 6 bases in the middle. The CDR3 runs to 12 residues. In DNA, the CDR3 is TGTGCCAGCAGCTTAGATCGGAGGACCCAGTACTTC. As protein: CASSLDRRTQYF.

This clonotype has more than one count but fewer than ten. The chain combines TRBV7-2 with TRBJ1-3; D call uncertain. V lost 3 bases, J lost 3 bases, and 6 bases lay in between. Germline CDR1 and CDR2: SGHTA and FQGNSA. There are 13 residues in the CDR3. CDR3 in DNA: TGTGCCAGCAGCTTCGGGGTTGGAAACACCATATATTTT. Its protein is CASSFGVGNTIYF.

The V call is TRBV20-1, the J call TRBJ1-1; TRBD1 aligns across 10 bases. This CDR3 region has 20 residues. The V segment lost 1 base and the J segment 0 bases; nucleotides outside the gene matches: 17. Looked up from germline, CDR1 is DFQATT and CDR2 is SNEGSKA (reference sequence). The CDR3 spells CSARAAGTGALINLNTEAFF. The CDR3 DNA reads as TGCAGTGCTAGAGCAGCAGGGACAGGGGCCCTGATTAACCTGAACACTGAAGCTTTCTTT.

This clonotype was recorded a few times. This chain joins TRBV6-5 and TRBJ2-3, with D maybe TRBD1 (6 bases). The germline V gene has CDR1 MNHEY and CDR2 SVGAGI. This CDR3 spans 17 amino acids. Trimming took 3 bases from V and 0 from J, leaving 16 bases between them. The CDR3 sequence is CASSYFLGTLSTDTQYF. The CDR3 region has the DNA TGTGCCAGCAGTTATTTTCTCGGGACACTAAGCACAGATACGCAGTATTTT.

In this sample, this clonotype turned up a few times. A clone one base away is much larger, so this may be a read error. V is TRBV20-1 and J is TRBJ1-1, with TRBD1 as a possible D gene (6 bases). The germline V gene encodes CDR1 DFQATT and CDR2 SNEGSKA (reference sequence). The length of the CDR3 is 17 residues. The CDR3 DNA reads as TGCAGTGCTAGTGTGATTGACAGAACTAAATGGGACACTGAAGCTCTCTTT. Translating it yields CSASVIDRTKWDTEALF.

Ten or more counts support this clonotype. The chain couples TRBV11-3 to TRBJ1-1; 7 bases map to TRBD1. Trimming at V came to 5 bases and at J to 5 bases, leaving 8 bases not matched to a gene. The CDR3 spans 14 residues. Looked up from germline, CDR1 is SGHNT and CDR2 is YENEEA. The CDR3 reads CASSKRQGGTEAFF. The DNA for the CDR3 is TGTGCCAGCAGCAAGCGACAGGGTGGGACTGAAGCTTTCTTT. Supplemented by reference TRBV11-3 and TRBJ1-1, the full variable domain reads EAGVVQSPRYKIIEKKQPVAFWCNPISGHNTLYWYLQNLGQGPELLIRYENEEAVDDSQLPKDRFSAERLKGVDSTLKIQPAELGDSAVYLCASSKRQGGTEAFFGQGTRLTVV.

This clonotype was observed once. A clone one base away is much larger, so this may be a read error. This chain connects TRBV5-1 to TRBJ1-2; no firm D call. CDR1 and CDR2 (germline): SGHRS, YFSETQ. V was shortened by 0 bases and J by 8 bases, with 11 bases between the two germline ends. This CDR3 has 13 amino acids. The CDR3 bases are TGCGCCAGCAGCTTGGCCCGCGAGGGCGGCTACACCTTC. It encodes CASSLAREGGYTF. Together with reference TRBV5-1 and TRBJ1-2, the CDR3 gives the full variable domain: KAGVTQTPRYLIKTRGQQVTLSCSPISGHRSVSWYQQTPGQGLQFLFEYFSETQRNKGNFPGRFSGRQFSNSRSEMNVSTLELGDSALYLCASSLAREGGYTFGSGTRLTVV.

A few counts support this clonotype. The chain carries TRBV6-1 and TRBJ2-7, with D perhaps matching TRBD2 (6 bases). The V gene's germline CDR1 is MNHNS and CDR2 SASEGT. Deletions cut 9 bases from V and 6 bases from J, with 12 bases between. The CDR3 has 11 residues. CDR3 sequence (DNA): TGTGCCAGTGTGGAGGGAAGCGAGCAGTACTTC. As protein: CASVEGSEQYF.

The V and J genes are TRBV6-1 and TRBJ1-1; TRBD1 matches at 10 bases. The CDR3 spans 16 residues. V lost 4 bases, J lost 2 bases, and 7 bases stayed unmatched. Germline V CDR1 and CDR2: MNHNS, SASEGT. As DNA, the CDR3 is TGTGCCAGCAGTGCCTCCCTGACAGGGGGCAACACTGAAGCTTTCTTT. This encodes CASSASLTGGNTEAFF.